Following are 14 T cell receptor beta chains from one sample sequenced in a study of T-cell reconstitution after alpha-beta-depleted transplantation in children. A TCRbeta library incorporating unique molecular identifiers was prepared. TCRdb re-called the PCR reads through MiXCR, storing one row per CDR3 protein. In the table there are about 110,000 distinct CDR3 sequences, roughly 6.1% of which are singletons. This specimen consisted of PBMCs, mostly from graft donor cells, obtained 360 days after TCRalphabeta/CD19-depleted stem cell transplant. These receptor sequences come from a male patient between 2 and 10 years old who had a stem cell transplant for acute lymphoblastic leukemia, so the T cells may come from the graft donor.

There are many counts of this clonotype. The chain uses TRBV7-8 and TRBJ2-1; unclear D gene. In germline, CDR1 is SGHVS, CDR2 FQNEAQ. The CDR3 has 14 amino acids. The V end was cut by 0 bases, the J end by 4 bases, with 7 bases between. This CDR3 is CASSLASHYNEQFF. The CDR3 bases are TGTGCCAGCAGCTTAGCGTCTCATTACAATGAGCAGTTCTTC.

There are a few counts of this clonotype. J is TRBJ1-2 and V is TRBV4-2, with 8 nucleotides matching TRBD1. The CDR3 has 16 amino acids. From germline, CDR1 is LGHNA and CDR2 YNFKEQ. Trimming at V came to 1 base and at J to 3 bases, leaving 7 bases not matched to a gene. The CDR3 nucleotides are TGTGCCAGCAGCCAAGCCAGTAGGGACAGGTACTATGGCTACACCTTC. Protein product: CASSQASRDRYYGYTF.

This clonotype was found a few times. The genes are TRBV25-1 and TRBJ2-5, with 7 nucleotides matching TRBD1. J lost 3 bases, V lost 6 bases, and 7 bases had no gene match. Germline V gene sequence: CDR1 MGHDK, CDR2 SYGVNS. The length of the CDR3 is 14 residues. As DNA, the CDR3 is TGTGCCAGCAGGCGGACAGGTCGAAAAGAGACCCAGTACTTC. Protein: CASRRTGRKETQYF.

This clonotype was counted at least ten times. This sequence joins TRBV25-1 and TRBJ2-7, with D possibly matching TRBD2 (7 bases). Germline V gives CDR1 MGHDK, CDR2 SYGVNS. The CDR3 has 10 amino acids. V was cut by 7 bases and J by 12 bases, with 13 bases left in between. The CDR3 region has the DNA TGTGCCAGCAAGGGGGGGCATTTGTACTTC. Amino acids: CASKGGHLYF.

In its sample, this clonotype was seen a few times. This chain uses TRBV7-9 with TRBJ1-2; TRBD1 matches at 8 bases. The CDR3 covers 15 residues. V was clipped by 5 bases and J by 6 bases; unmatched bases: 11. The germline gives CDR1 SEHNR, CDR2 FQNEAQ (reference sequence). The CDR3 DNA follows: TGTGCCAGCAGCCCCCGTGAGGACAGGGAGGATGGCTACACCTTC. Protein: CASSPREDREDGYTF.

The table lists this clonotype with many counts. The rearrangement links TRBV14 to TRBJ2-1; 11 nucleotides line up with TRBD2. V lost 0 bases to trimming and J lost 11 bases; unmatched junction nucleotides: 9. The CDR3 has 16 amino acids. Looked up from germline, CDR1 is SGHDN and CDR2 is FVKESK. CDR3 bases: TGTGCCAGCAGCCAAGAATTACTAGCGGGGGCAATGAAGCAGTTCTTC. Its translation is CASSQELLAGAMKQFF. Together with reference TRBV14 and TRBJ2-1, the CDR3 gives the full variable domain: EAGVTQFPSHSVIEKGQTVTLRCDPISGHDNLYWYRRVMGKEIKFLLHFVKESKQDESGMPNNRFLAERTGGTYSTLKVQPAELEDSGVYFCASSQELLAGAMKQFFGPGTRLTVL.

This clonotype turned up a few times. The CDR3 DNA sequence: TGCAGCGTTGGACCAACCCAGAAAACCTACGAGCAGTACTTC. It is translated as CSVGPTQKTYEQYF. The chain is built from TRBV29-1 and TRBJ2-7; D unclear. In germline, CDR1 is SQVTM, CDR2 ANQGSEA. Trimming took off 4 bases at V and 2 bases at J, with 15 bases between the two ends. This CDR3 has 14 residues.

This clonotype was counted many times. The rearrangement joins TRBV10-3 to TRBJ1-1, with unresolved D. The V end was cut by 6 bases, the J end by 0 bases, with 17 bases between. Germline lookup yields CDR1 ENHRY and CDR2 SYGVKD. The CDR3 extends over 16 amino acids. CDR3 sequence: CAIRATLPSMNTEAFF. CDR3 bases: TGTGCCATCAGGGCGACCCTCCCAAGCATGAACACTGAAGCTTTCTTT.

This clonotype appeared many times. This chain uses TRBV6-2 or TRBV6-3 with TRBJ2-3, with D unclear. The germline CDR1 and CDR2 sequences are MNHEY and SVGEGT. This CDR3 is 14 amino acids long. The V end was cut by 2 bases, the J end by 4 bases, with 10 bases between. The chain's CDR3 is CASSYGPLPDTQYF. In nucleotides, the CDR3 is TGTGCCAGCAGTTACGGCCCGCTCCCAGATACGCAGTATTTT.

The chain uses TRBV5-1 and TRBJ2-3, with TRBD1 matching 9 bases. The trim removed 2 bases at V and 6 bases at J, leaving 7 bases unmatched. Looked up from germline, CDR1 is SGHRS and CDR2 is YFSETQ. CDR3 length: 15 residues. In DNA, the CDR3 is TGCGCCAGCAGCTTCCGGGACAGGGCCATGGATACGCAGTATTTT. The encoded protein is CASSFRDRAMDTQYF. The full variable domain, completed using reference TRBV5-1 and TRBJ2-3, is KAGVTQTPRYLIKTRGQQVTLSCSPISGHRSVSWYQQTPGQGLQFLFEYFSETQRNKGNFPGRFSGRQFSNSRSEMNVSTLELGDSALYLCASSFRDRAMDTQYFGPGTRLTVL.

In this sample, this clonotype turned up many times. This rearrangement joins TRBV29-1 to TRBJ2-5; no definite D call. V lost 5 bases, J lost 2 bases, and 9 bases lay in between. This CDR3 comprises 12 residues. Germline V gene data show CDR1 as SQVTM and CDR2 as ANQGSEA. The DNA for the CDR3 is TGCAGCGTTCCGACACCTCAAGAGACCCAGTACTTC. This codes for CSVPTPQETQYF.

A few counts support this clonotype. In DNA, the CDR3 is TGTGCCACCAGTGATTTTGGCAGATGGGCGAACACCGGGGAGCTGTTTTTT. Protein product: CATSDFGRWANTGELFF. V is TRBV24-1 and J is TRBJ2-2, with D uncertain. This CDR3 comprises 17 residues. The germline V gene encodes CDR1 KGHDR and CDR2 SFDVKD. Trimming cost V 1 base and J 0 bases, with 11 bases left between them.

This chain connects TRBV5-7 to TRBJ2-7; D gene ambiguous. TRBV5-7 is flagged as an ORF with uncertain function. Trimming took off 0 bases at V and 2 bases at J, with 12 bases between the two ends. This CDR3 spans 15 amino acids. The CDR3 region has the DNA TGTGCCAGCAGCTTGGACCGGCTATATGCCTACGAGCAGTACTTC. Protein sequence: CASSLDRLYAYEQYF.

This clonotype occurred many times. CDR3 in amino acids: CASRDRGGKNIQYF. The DNA for the CDR3 is TGTGCCAGCAGGGACAGGGGAGGCAAAAACATTCAGTACTTC. The gene calls are TRBV12-3 or TRBV12-4 and TRBJ2-4, with 9 bases lining up with TRBD1. CDR3 length: 14 amino acids. Unmatched junction bases numbered 3, after V lost 6 bases and J lost 3 bases.